This passage covers 26 T cell receptor beta chains from one sample sequenced in a study of molecular identifiers for immune sequencing clone quantification. TCRdb recomputed calls from the PCR reads with MiXCR, one row per CDR3 protein. The sample carries 65,000 to 70,000 distinct CDR3 sequences, less than 20% recorded once. The sequenced sample was naive CD8+ T cells from blood, with Jurkat cell RNA spiked in. Subset: FACS-sorted CD8+CD4-CCR7+CD45RA+ naive T cells. These receptors were obtained from a human donor in good health. Some libraries in this study had Jurkat cell RNA spiked in.

The table lists this clonotype with a few counts. The chain is built from TRBV5-5 and TRBJ1-6; the D gene is possibly TRBD1 (6 bases). The CDR3 is 19 amino acids. V gave up 0 bases and J gave up 5 bases, with 21 bases separating them. Germline values: CDR1 SGHKS, CDR2 YYEKEE (reference sequence). The CDR3 DNA follows: TGTGCCAGCAGCTTGGCGGGCAGGGGTCACGGTTCCAATAATTCACCCCTCCACTTT. Translated: CASSLAGRGHGSNNSPLHF.

On this clonotype: This could be a read error, since a much larger clone is one nucleotide away. The J gene is TRBJ2-5, the V gene TRBV6-5; TRBD2 might be the D (5 bases). The V gene lost 5 bases and the J gene lost 9 bases, with 19 bases spanning the gap. The CDR3 covers 14 residues. Germline CDR1 is MNHEY and CDR2 is SVGAGI. CDR3: CASSPLLGMEAQYF. The CDR3 nucleotides are TGTGCCAGCAGTCCCCTCTTGGGGATGGAGGCCCAGTACTTC.

This clonotype was detected many times. The DNA of the CDR3 is TGTGCCAGCTCCATGACTCTCCGGGACAGGGGGCTTCCCTACGAGCAGTACTTC. Amino acid sequence: CASSMTLRDRGLPYEQYF. The V and J genes are TRBV25-1 and TRBJ2-7; 12 bases are a match to TRBD1. The CDR3 is 18 amino acids. Germline values: CDR1 MGHDK, CDR2 SYGVNS. Trimming took 8 bases from V and 2 from J; bases not matched to a gene: 16.

Concerning this clonotype itself: This may arise from a read error, as a much more abundant clone is one base away. The J gene is TRBJ2-7, the V gene TRBV20-1; D is ambiguous. The CDR3 runs to 13 residues. The germline CDR1 and CDR2 sequences are DFQATT and SNEGSKA (reference sequence). CDR3 loop: CSARETTSYDQYF. The CDR3 nucleotides are TGCAGTGCTAGAGAAACTACCTCCTACGATCAGTACTTC.

Ten or more counts support this clonotype. This rearrangement joins TRBV19 to TRBJ1-1; D may be TRBD1 (5 bases). V dropped 2 bases and J dropped 2 bases, with 6 bases sitting between them. The CDR3 runs 13 residues. Germline CDR1 is LNHDA and CDR2 is SQIVND (reference sequence). CDR3 nucleotides: TGTGCCAGTAGTATAACAGGAAACACTGAAGCTTTCTTT. Translating it yields CASSITGNTEAFF.

This clonotype was seen many times. The J gene is TRBJ1-5, the V gene TRBV19; TRBD1 is a possible D gene (5 bases). This CDR3 has 15 residues. V was clipped by 7 bases and J by 1 base, with 14 bases between them. CDR1 is LNHDA, CDR2 SQIVND, per germline (reference sequence). The CDR3 sequence: CASTRDGGSNQPQHF. Written as DNA, the CDR3 is TGTGCCAGTACCCGGGATGGGGGAAGCAATCAGCCCCAGCATTTT.

As to this clonotype: A read error is possible here, since a much larger clone lies one base away. CDR3: CASSPGAGSNEQYF. CDR3 sequence (DNA): TGTGCCAGCAGTCCCGGGGCAGGGTCCAACGAGCAGTACTTC. J is TRBJ2-7 and V is TRBV27; D is possibly TRBD1 or TRBD2 (5 bases each). Germline-derived CDR1 and CDR2 are MNHEY and SMNVEV (reference sequence). With 5 bases removed from V and 5 bases from J, the gap between germline ends came to 16 bases. CDR3 length: 14 amino acids.

A few counts support this clonotype. This chain uses TRBV5-4 with TRBJ2-1, with D maybe TRBD2 (7 bases). The CDR3 totals 16 residues. The V end lost 4 bases, the J end lost 2 bases, and 16 bases lay between the germline ends. The germline V gene encodes CDR1 SGHNT and CDR2 YYREEE (reference sequence). The DNA of the CDR3 is TGTGCCAGCAGCACAGGGAGGGTGGCGGCCTACAATGAGCAGTTCTTC. Protein product: CASSTGRVAAYNEQFF.

The chain recombines TRBV27 with TRBJ2-1, with 12 bases identical to TRBD1. The CDR3 covers 14 residues. After removal of 4 bases from V and 9 bases from J, the junction contained 4 bases not matched to a gene. From germline, CDR1 is MNHEY and CDR2 SMNVEV (reference sequence). For the CDR3, the DNA is TGTGCCAGCAGTTGGGGACAGGGGGCGACTGAGCAGTTCTTC. Its protein product is CASSWGQGATEQFF.

This clonotype has just a few counts. V gene TRBV27 combines with J gene TRBJ2-1; possibly TRBD1 or TRBD2 for D (6 bases each). This CDR3 is built from 12 residues. V lost 3 bases and J 9 bases, leaving 9 bases between the germline ends. Per germline, CDR1 MNHEY and CDR2 SMNVEV (reference sequence). CDR3 bases: TGTGCCAGCAGTTTGGGGGGCTTTGAGCAGTTCTTC. Encoded protein: CASSLGGFEQFF.

At least ten counts were recorded for this clonotype. The rearrangement links TRBV5-1 to TRBJ2-3; 7 positions match TRBD2. The CDR3 contains 17 residues. The J segment lost 4 bases and the V segment lost 4 bases, leaving 15 bases of the junction unmatched. The germline gives CDR1 SGHRS, CDR2 YFSETQ. The CDR3 protein is CASSPGGLMAEADTQYF. The DNA of the CDR3 is TGCGCCAGCAGCCCGGGGGGTTTGATGGCGGAGGCAGATACGCAGTATTTT.

This clonotype was recorded many times. The chain employs TRBV7-2 and TRBJ2-7; TRBD2 matches at 10 bases. Germline assignment: CDR1 SGHTA and CDR2 FQGNSA. This CDR3 is 15 amino acids long. V lost 1 base to trimming and J lost 2 bases; unmatched junction nucleotides: 2. The DNA of the CDR3 is TGTGCCAGCAGCTTAGTTGGACTAGCGGCCTACGAGCAGTACTTC. Translated, it gives CASSLVGLAAYEQYF.

In this sample, this clonotype turned up once. This may stem from a read error, because a much larger clone lies one nucleotide away. The V and J genes are TRBV28 and TRBJ2-5; no clear D gene. The germline V gene encodes CDR1 MDHEN and CDR2 SYDVKM. This CDR3 is built from 17 residues. The CDR3 DNA reads as TGTGCCGGCAGTTTAGTTTTGGAGAACATGTACCAAGAGACCCAGTACTTC. Protein: CAGSLVLENMYQETQYF.

This clonotype appeared many times. The chain employs TRBV11-2 and TRBJ2-1; D may correspond to TRBD1 or TRBD2 (5 bases each). The length of the CDR3 is 15 residues. Trimming took 2 bases from V and 5 from J, leaving 13 bases between them. Germline values: CDR1 SGHAT, CDR2 FQNNGV. The CDR3 DNA reads TGTGCCAGCAGCTTATTATTTTTGGGACACAATGAGCAGTTCTTC. Protein sequence: CASSLLFLGHNEQFF.

This clonotype was recorded at least ten times. The chain recombines TRBV29-1 with TRBJ2-1; D is possibly TRBD2 (6 bases). Germline CDR1 SQVTM, CDR2 ANQGSEA. V was trimmed by 7 bases and J by 4 bases, leaving 17 bases between them. This CDR3 is built from 14 residues. CDR3 sequence: CSGRDGGNYNEQFF. The CDR3 DNA reads as TGCAGCGGCCGAGACGGGGGAAATTACAATGAGCAGTTCTTC.

This clonotype was observed at least ten times. This chain links TRBV5-6 with TRBJ2-3; 8 bases line up with TRBD2. V shed 3 bases, J shed 5 bases, and the junction held 17 bases outside the gene matches. Per the germline V gene, CDR1 is SGHDT and CDR2 is YYEEEE. The CDR3 extends over 18 amino acids. CDR3 region: CASSYPHWREEVKDTQYF. The CDR3 DNA follows: TGTGCCAGCAGCTACCCACACTGGCGGGAGGAAGTCAAAGATACGCAGTATTTT.

This clonotype has ten or more counts. The chain employs TRBV7-9 and TRBJ2-3, with a possible D match to TRBD2 (5 bases). The CDR3 length is 15 residues. V gave up 0 bases and J gave up 1 base, with 8 bases separating them. Germline V lookup: CDR1 SEHNR, CDR2 FQNEAQ (reference sequence). The CDR3 DNA is TGTGCCAGCAGCTTAGCGCTCGGGGGCACAGATACGCAGTATTTT. Translating gives CASSLALGGTDTQYF.

This clonotype was observed a few times. V and J are TRBV4-2 and TRBJ2-7, with D unresolved. Germline-derived CDR1 and CDR2 are LGHNA and YNFKEQ. This CDR3 is 14 amino acids long. The V end was cut by 1 base, the J end by 7 bases, with 14 bases between. CDR3 DNA: TGTGCCAGCAGCCAAGGGCTTGCTCCGTGGGAGCAGTACTTC. Its protein is CASSQGLAPWEQYF.

In this sample, this clonotype turned up many times. V and J are TRBV4-2 and TRBJ2-7; the match to TRBD2 covers 8 bases. CDR3 length: 17 amino acids. Germline trimming cut 2 bases from V and 2 bases from J; bases unmatched to any gene: 11. Germline V lookup: CDR1 LGHNA, CDR2 YNFKEQ. CDR3 residues: CASSQYTGGAGAYEQYF. The CDR3 DNA is TGTGCCAGCAGCCAATACACGGGGGGGGCTGGGGCCTACGAGCAGTACTTC.

This clonotype was counted only a few times. A much larger clone differs by one base, so this may be a read error. The chain uses TRBV28 and TRBJ2-2, with D possibly being TRBD2 (6 bases). Germline V gives CDR1 MDHEN, CDR2 SYDVKM. The CDR3 covers 15 residues. The chain's CDR3 is CASSPVLANTGEPFF. CDR3 DNA: TGTGCCAGCAGCCCTGTGCTAGCGAACACCGGGGAGCCGTTTTTT.

This clonotype was found many times. This chain links TRBV7-9 with TRBJ2-1, with TRBD2 identical over 8 bases. CDR1 and CDR2 (germline): SEHNR, FQNEAQ (reference sequence). This CDR3 contains 14 residues. V was pared by 8 bases and J by 1 base, with 4 bases of the junction left unmatched. CDR3 residues: CASSRLASYNEQFF. DNA of the CDR3: TGTGCCAGCTCAAGACTAGCGTCCTACAATGAGCAGTTCTTC.

The CDR3, as DNA: TGTGCCAGCAGCTTTGTCGATCCCAACCTCTCCTACGAGCAGTACTTC. It is translated as CASSFVDPNLSYEQYF. The rearrangement links TRBV11-2 to TRBJ2-7; D is undetermined. Germline V lookup: CDR1 SGHAT, CDR2 FQNNGV. This CDR3 has 16 residues. The V and J ends lost 3 bases and 0 bases respectively, with 15 bases between them.

This clonotype was seen repeatedly, ten times or more. An end of the junction does not agree with germline; a read error may underlie this. The chain employs TRBV4-1 and TRBJ2-1; a weak D match, TRBD2 (6 bases). CDR1 and CDR2 from the germline V gene are MGHRA and YSYEKL. CDR3 length equals 14 residues. For the CDR3, the DNA is TGCGCCAGCAGCCAAACACATACCGGGACTTTTACCGTCTTC. Translating gives CASSQTHTGTFTVF.

This clonotype appeared many times. The V and J genes are TRBV27 and TRBJ2-5, with 11 bases aligning to TRBD2. Germline CDR1 MNHEY, CDR2 SMNVEV (reference sequence). Trimming removed 1 base from V and 4 bases from J; junction bases left unmatched: 8. The CDR3 spans 17 residues. The CDR3 is CASSLLRLAGGVETQYF. CDR3 DNA sequence: TGTGCCAGCAGTTTATTGAGGCTAGCGGGAGGTGTAGAGACCCAGTACTTC.

For this clonotype: A read error is possible here, since a much larger clone lies one base away. The rearrangement links TRBV28 to TRBJ2-5, with 14 bases aligning to TRBD2. The CDR3 is 18 residues long. Germline assignment: CDR1 MDHEN and CDR2 SYDVKM. V was pared by 8 bases and J by 4 bases, with 15 bases of the junction left unmatched. In nucleotides, the CDR3 is TGTGCCAGCCGTTACCGCCGCGTTGGACTAGCGGGAGGAGAGACCCAGTACTTC. Its protein is CASRYRRVGLAGGETQYF.

With respect to this clonotype: It may be a read error: a sequence one base away is much more abundant. The chain recombines TRBV30 with TRBJ2-7, with 7 bases aligning to TRBD1. The CDR3 contains 13 residues. From germline, CDR1 is GTSNPN and CDR2 SVGIG (reference sequence). After removal of 3 bases from V and 5 bases from J, the junction contained 7 bases not matched to a gene. This CDR3 reads CAWSDREVHEQYF. CDR3 DNA sequence: TGTGCCTGGAGCGACAGGGAAGTCCACGAGCAGTACTTC.